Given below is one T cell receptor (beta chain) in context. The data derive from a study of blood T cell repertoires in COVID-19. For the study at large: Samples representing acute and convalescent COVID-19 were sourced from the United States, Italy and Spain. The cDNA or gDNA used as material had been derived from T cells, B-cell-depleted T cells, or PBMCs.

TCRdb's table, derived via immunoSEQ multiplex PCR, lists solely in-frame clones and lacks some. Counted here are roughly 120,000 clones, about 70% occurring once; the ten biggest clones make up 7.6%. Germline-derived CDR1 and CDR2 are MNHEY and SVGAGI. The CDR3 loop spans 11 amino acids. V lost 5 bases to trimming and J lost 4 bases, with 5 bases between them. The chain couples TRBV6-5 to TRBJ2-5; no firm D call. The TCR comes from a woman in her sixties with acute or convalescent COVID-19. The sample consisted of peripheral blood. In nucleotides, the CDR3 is TGTGCCAGCAGTACGGGAGAGACCCAGTACTTC. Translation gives CASSTGETQYF.